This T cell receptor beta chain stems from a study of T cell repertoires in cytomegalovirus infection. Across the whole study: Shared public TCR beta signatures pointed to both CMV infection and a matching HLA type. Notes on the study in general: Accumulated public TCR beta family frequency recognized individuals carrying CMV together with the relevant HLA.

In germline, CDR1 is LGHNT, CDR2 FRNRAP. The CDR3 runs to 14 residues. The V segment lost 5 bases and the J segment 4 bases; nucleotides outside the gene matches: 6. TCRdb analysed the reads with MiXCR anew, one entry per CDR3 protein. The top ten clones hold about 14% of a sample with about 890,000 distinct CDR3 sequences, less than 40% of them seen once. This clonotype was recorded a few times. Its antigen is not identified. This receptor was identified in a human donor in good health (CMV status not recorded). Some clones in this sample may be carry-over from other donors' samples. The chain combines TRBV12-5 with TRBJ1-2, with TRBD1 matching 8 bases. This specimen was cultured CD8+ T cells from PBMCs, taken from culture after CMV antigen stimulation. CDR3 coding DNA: TGTGCTAGTGGTCCCCAGGGGGCGGGCTATGGCTACACCTTC. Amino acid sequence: CASGPQGAGYGYTF.